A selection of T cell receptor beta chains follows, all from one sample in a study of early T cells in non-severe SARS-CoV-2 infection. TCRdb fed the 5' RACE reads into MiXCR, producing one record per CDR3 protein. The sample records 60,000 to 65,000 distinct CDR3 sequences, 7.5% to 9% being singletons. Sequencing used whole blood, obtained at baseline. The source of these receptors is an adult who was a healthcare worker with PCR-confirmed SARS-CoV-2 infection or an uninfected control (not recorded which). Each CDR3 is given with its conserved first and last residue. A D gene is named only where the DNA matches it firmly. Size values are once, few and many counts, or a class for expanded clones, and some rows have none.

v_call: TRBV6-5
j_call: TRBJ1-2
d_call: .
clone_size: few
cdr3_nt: TGTGCCAGCACCCGGACGGAGCACTATGGCTACACCTTC
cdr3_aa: CASTRTEHYGYTF

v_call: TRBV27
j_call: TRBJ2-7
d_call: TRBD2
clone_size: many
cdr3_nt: TGTGCCAGCAGGGGACTAGCTGAGTACGAGCAGTACTTC
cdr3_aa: CASRGLAEYEQYF

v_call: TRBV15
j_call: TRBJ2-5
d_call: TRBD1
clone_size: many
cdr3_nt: TGTGCCACCGGGGACAGAAAATGGCAAGAGACCCAGTACTTC
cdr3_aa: CATGDRKWQETQYF

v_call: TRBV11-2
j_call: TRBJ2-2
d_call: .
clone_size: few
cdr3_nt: TGTGCCAGCAGCTTAAGGCCCCGTCGGGATGGCGGGGAGCTGTTTTTT
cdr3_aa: CASSLRPRRDGGELFF

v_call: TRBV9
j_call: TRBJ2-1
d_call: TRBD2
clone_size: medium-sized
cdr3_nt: TGTGCCAGCAGCGTAGGGGCTAGCGGGAGCTATGAGCAGTTCTTC
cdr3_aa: CASSVGASGSYEQFF

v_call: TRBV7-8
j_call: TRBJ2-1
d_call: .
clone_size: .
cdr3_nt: TGTGCCAGCAGCTGGTCCGGTCGGACCGCGGGTTACAATGAGCAGTTCTTC
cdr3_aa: CASSWSGRTAGYNEQFF

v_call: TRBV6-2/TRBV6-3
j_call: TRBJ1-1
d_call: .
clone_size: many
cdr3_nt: TGTGCCAGCAGTTACGGTGGGGGGACCCTGAACACTGAAGCTTTCTTT
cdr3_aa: CASSYGGGTLNTEAFF

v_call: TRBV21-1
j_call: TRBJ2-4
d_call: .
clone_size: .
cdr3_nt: TGTGCCAGCAGCCGGACGAGGACTACTCGGATCTTAGCCAAAAACATTCAGTACTTC
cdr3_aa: CASSRTRTTRILAKNIQYF

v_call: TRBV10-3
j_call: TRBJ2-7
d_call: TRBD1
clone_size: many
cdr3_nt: TGTGCCATCAGTGAGACAGGGACAGGGTCCATCCACGAGCAGTACTTC
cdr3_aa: CAISETGTGSIHEQYF

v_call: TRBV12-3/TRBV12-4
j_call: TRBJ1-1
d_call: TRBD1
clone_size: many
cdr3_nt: TGTGCCAGCAGTTTAGGGACAGGCACTGAAGCTTTCTTT
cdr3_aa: CASSLGTGTEAFF

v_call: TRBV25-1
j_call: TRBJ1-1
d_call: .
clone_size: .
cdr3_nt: TGTGCCAGCACTCCAGGGGATAAATGGACTGAAGCTTTCTTT
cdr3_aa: CASTPGDKWTEAFF

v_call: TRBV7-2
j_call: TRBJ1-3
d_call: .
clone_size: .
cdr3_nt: TGTGCCAGCAGCCTGGGGTACACCATATATTTT
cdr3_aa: CASSLGYTIYF

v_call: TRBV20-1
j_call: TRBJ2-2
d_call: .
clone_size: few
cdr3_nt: TGCAGTGCTATCGTAGCAGAAACCGGGGAGCTGTTTTTT
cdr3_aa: CSAIVAETGELFF

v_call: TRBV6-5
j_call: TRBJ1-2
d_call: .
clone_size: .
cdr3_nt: TGTGCCAGCAGTACCCCGGGACGTAGCTCCTATGGCTACACCTTC
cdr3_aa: CASSTPGRSSYGYTF

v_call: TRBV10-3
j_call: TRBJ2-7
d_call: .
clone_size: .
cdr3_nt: TGTGCCATCAGTGAAGGATTTCACAGGTACTTC
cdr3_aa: CAISEGFHRYF

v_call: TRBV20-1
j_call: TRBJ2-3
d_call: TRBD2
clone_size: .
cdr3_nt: TGCAGTGCGAGGACTAGCGGGAGCTCCACAGATACGCAGTATTTT
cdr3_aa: CSARTSGSSTDTQYF

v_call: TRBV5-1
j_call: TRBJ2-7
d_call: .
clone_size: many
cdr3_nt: TGCGCCAGCAGCCCCGGGACGGGGTCCTACGAGCAGTACTTC
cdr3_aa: CASSPGTGSYEQYF

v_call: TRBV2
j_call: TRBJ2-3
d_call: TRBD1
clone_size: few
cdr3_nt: TGTGCCAGCAGAAGGGGGCCCAACACAGATACGCAGTATTTT
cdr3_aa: CASRRGPNTDTQYF

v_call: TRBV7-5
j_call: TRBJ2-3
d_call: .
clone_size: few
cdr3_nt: .
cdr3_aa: CISVPEALRCRADTQYF

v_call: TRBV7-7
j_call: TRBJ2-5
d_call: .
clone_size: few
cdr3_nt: TGTGCTAGCAGCCTTAACCTTGAAGAGACCCAGTACTTC
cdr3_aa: CASSLNLEETQYF

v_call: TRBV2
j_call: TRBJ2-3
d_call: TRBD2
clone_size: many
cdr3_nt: TGTGCCAGATCGGCGGGGGGACTAGCTCGCGATACGCAGTATTTT
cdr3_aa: CARSAGGLARDTQYF

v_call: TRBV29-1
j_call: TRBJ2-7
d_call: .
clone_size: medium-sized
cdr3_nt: TGCAGCGTCGAACAGGGAACCTCCTACGAGCAGTACTTC
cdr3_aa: CSVEQGTSYEQYF

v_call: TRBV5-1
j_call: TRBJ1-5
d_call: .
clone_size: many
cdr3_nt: TGCGCCAGCAGCTTCCACACGGAGCCCCAGCATTTT
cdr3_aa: CASSFHTEPQHF

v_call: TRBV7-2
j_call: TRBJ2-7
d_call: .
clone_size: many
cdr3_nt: TGTGCCAGCAGCTTAAGGGGCTACGAGCAGTACTTC
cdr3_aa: CASSLRGYEQYF

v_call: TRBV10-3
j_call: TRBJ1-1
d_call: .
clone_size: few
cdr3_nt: TGTGCCATCAGTGAGATGCAGAGGTTTCAGAGGACTGAAGCTTTCTTT
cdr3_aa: CAISEMQRFQRTEAFF

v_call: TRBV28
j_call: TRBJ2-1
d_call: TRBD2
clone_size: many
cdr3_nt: TGTGCCAGCAGGCTTATAGCGGGAGTGTACAATGAGCAGTTCTTC
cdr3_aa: CASRLIAGVYNEQFF

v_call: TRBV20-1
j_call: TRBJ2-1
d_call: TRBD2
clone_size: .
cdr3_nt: TGCAGTGCTAGACATAGCGGGAGGCCCGGGGGGGAGCAGTTCTTC
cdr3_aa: CSARHSGRPGGEQFF

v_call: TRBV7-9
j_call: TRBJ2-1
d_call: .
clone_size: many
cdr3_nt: TGTGCCAGCAGCGACAGGAGCACAGAGTCGTTCTTC
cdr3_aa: CASSDRSTESFF

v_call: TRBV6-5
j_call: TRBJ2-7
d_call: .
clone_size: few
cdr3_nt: TGTGCCAGCAGTTCCTACGGGTCTAAGCAGTACTTC
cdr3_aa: CASSSYGSKQYF

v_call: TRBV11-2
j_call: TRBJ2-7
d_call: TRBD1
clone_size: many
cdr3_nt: TGTGCCAGCAGCTTATACAGGGGCCAAACCTACGAGCAGTACTTC
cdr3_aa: CASSLYRGQTYEQYF

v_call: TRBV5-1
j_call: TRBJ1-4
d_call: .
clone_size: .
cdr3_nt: TGCGCCAGCAGCTCCTTGACTGGGGGTGATGGTGAAAAACTGTTTTTT
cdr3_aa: CASSSLTGGDGEKLFF

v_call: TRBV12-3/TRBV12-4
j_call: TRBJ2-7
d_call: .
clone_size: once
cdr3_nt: TGTGCCAGCAGTTTGGCGGGCACCTACGAGCAGTACTTC
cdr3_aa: CASSLAGTYEQYF

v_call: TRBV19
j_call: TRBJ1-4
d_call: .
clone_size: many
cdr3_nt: TGTGCCAGTAGCTCCAGGGGAAGGAATGAAAAACTGTTTTTT
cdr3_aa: CASSSRGRNEKLFF

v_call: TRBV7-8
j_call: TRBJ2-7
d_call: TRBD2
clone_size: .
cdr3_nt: TGTGCCAGCAGCTTAACTAGCGGGCGGTCCTACGAGCAGTACTTC
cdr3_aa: CASSLTSGRSYEQYF

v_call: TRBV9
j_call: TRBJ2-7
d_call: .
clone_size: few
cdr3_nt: TGTGCCAGCAGCGTAACTGGCGGTGCCTCCTACGAGCAGTACTTC
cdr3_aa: CASSVTGGASYEQYF

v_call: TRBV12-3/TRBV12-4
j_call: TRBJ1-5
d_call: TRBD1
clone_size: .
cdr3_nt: TGTGCCAGCAGGTCGACAGGGGAACAGCCCCAGCATTTT
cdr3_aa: CASRSTGEQPQHF

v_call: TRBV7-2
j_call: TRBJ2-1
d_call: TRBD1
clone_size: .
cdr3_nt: TGTGCCAGCAGCACCGGGGACAGCCGCAATGAGCAGTTCTTC
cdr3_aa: CASSTGDSRNEQFF

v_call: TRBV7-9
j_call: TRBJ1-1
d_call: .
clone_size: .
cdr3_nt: TGTGCCAGCAGCTTAGAGAACACTGAAGCTTTCTTT
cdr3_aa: CASSLENTEAFF

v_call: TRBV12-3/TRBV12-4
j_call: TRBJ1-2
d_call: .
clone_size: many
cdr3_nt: TGTGCCAGCAGCCGGAACCCACAGGTTGGGTTGGGCTACACCTTC
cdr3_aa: CASSRNPQVGLGYTF

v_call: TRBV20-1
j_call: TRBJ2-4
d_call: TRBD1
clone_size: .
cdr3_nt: TGCAGTGCTAGCCTCGGGGACAGGTCTCAAAACATTCAGTACTTC
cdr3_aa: CSASLGDRSQNIQYF

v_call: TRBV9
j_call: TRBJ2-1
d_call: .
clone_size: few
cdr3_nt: TGTGCCAGCAGCGTGGAGGGGAGGCGAAGCAATGAGCAGTTCTTC
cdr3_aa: CASSVEGRRSNEQFF

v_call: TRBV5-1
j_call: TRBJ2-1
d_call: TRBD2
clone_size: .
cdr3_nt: TGCGCCAGCAGCTTGACTAGCGGGTATTCCAATGAGCAGTTCTTC
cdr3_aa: CASSLTSGYSNEQFF

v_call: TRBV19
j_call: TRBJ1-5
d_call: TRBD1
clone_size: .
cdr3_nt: TGTGCCAGTAGTATGCTCCCTGGGACAGCCCTAAATCAGCCCCAGCATTTT
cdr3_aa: CASSMLPGTALNQPQHF

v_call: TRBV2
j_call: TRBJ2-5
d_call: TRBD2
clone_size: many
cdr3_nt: TGTGCCATCGACCGGGAGGAAGAGACCCAGTACTTC
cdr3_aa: CAIDREEETQYF

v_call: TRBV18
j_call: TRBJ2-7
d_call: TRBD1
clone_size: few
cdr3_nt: TGTGCCAGCTCACCACCGAGGGGACAGGACTACGAGCAGTACTTC
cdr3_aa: CASSPPRGQDYEQYF

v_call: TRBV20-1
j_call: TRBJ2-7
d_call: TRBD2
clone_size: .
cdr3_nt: TGCAGTGCTAGAGATCGGGCGGCTAGCGGGATCCACGAGCAGTACTTC
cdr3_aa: CSARDRAASGIHEQYF

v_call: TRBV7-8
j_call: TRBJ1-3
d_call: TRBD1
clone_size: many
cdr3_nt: TGTGCCAGCAGCTTCGGACAGGGCTCTGGAAACACCATATATTTT
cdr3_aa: CASSFGQGSGNTIYF

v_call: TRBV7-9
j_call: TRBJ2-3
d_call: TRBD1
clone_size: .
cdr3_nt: TGTGCCAGCAGCTTACCCCAGGGGGCCCTAAGCCCAGATACGCAGTATTTT
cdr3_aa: CASSLPQGALSPDTQYF

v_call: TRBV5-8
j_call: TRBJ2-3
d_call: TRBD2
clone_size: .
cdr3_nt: TGTGCCAACAGCGTACCGGGGAGGGGCGCAACAGATACGCAGTATTTT
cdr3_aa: CANSVPGRGATDTQYF

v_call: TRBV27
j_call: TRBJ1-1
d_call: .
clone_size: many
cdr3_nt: TGTGCCAGCAGTTGGGGCCTTGGTCTCGGGAACACTGAAGCTTTCTTT
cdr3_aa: CASSWGLGLGNTEAFF

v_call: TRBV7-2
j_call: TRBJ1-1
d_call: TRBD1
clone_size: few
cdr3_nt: TGTGCCAGCAGCTCGCTTGCAGGGGGCACTGAAGCTTTCTTT
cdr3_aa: CASSSLAGGTEAFF

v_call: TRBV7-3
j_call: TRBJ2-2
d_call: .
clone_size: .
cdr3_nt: TGTGCCAGCAGAAGAGCACCAGATATCGGGGAGCTGTTTTTT
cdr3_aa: CASRRAPDIGELFF

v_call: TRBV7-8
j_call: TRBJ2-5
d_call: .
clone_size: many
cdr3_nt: TGTGCCAGCAGCCCCCAAGAGACCCAGTACTTC
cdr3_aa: CASSPQETQYF

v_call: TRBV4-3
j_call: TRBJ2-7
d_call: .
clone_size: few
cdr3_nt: TGCGCCAGCAGCCAAGAACGGACATATTACTACGAGCAGTACTTC
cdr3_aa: CASSQERTYYYEQYF

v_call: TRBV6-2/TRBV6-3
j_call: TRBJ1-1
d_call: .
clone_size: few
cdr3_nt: TGTGCCAGCAGCCGGCCGAACCTTGAAGCTTTCTTT
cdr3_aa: CASSRPNLEAFF

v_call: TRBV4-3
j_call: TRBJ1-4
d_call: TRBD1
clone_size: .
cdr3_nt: TGCGCCAGCAGCCAGAGACAGGGGGCCCTTGGTAATGAAAAACTGTTTTTT
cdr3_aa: CASSQRQGALGNEKLFF

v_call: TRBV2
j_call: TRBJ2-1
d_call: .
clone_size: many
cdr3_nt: TGTGCCAGCAGTATCTACAATGAGCAGTTCTTC
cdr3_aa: CASSIYNEQFF

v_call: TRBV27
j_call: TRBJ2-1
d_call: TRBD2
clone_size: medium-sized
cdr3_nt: TGTGCCAGCAGTTTAAGGGACGGGGGGGATGAGCAGTTCTTC
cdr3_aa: CASSLRDGGDEQFF

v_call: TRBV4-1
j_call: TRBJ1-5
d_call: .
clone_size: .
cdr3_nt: TGCGCCAGCAGCCAAGACAAGTCCAATCAGCCCCAGCATTTT
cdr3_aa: CASSQDKSNQPQHF

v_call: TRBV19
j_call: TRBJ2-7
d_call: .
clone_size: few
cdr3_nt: TGTGCCAGTAGTATAGGAGGGATCTACGAGCAGTACTTC
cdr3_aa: CASSIGGIYEQYF